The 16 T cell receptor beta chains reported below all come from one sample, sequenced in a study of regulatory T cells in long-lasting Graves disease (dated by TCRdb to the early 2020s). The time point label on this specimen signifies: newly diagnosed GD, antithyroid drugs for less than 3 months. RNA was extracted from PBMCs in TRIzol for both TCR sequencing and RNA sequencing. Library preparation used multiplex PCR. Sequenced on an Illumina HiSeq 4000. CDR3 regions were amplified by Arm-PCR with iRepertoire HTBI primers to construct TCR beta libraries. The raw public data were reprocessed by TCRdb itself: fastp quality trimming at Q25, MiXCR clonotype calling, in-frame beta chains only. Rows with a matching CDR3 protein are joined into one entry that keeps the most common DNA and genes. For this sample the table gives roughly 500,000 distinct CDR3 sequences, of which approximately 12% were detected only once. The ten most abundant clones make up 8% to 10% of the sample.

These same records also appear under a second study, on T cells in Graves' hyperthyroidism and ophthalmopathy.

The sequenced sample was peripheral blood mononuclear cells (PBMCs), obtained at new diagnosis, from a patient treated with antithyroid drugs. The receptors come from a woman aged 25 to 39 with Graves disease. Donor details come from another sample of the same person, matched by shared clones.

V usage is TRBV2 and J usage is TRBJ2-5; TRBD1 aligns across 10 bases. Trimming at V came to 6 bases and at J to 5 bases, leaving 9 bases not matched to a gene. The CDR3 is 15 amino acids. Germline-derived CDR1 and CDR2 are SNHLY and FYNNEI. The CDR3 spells CASRPRQGARETQYF. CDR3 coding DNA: TGTGCCAGCAGACCCAGACAGGGGGCGCGGGAGACCCAGTACTTC. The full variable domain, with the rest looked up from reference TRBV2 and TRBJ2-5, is EPEVTQTPSHQVTQMGQEVILRCVPISNHLYFYWYRQILGQKVEFLVSFYNNEISEKSEIFDDQFSVERPDGSNFTLKIRSTKLEDSAMYFCASRPRQGARETQYFGPGTRLLVL.

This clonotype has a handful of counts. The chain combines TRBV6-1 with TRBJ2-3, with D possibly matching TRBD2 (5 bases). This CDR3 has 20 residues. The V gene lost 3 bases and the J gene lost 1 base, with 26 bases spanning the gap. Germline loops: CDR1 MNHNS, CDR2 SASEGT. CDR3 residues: CASSDFTVGVALGGTDTQYF. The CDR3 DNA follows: TGTGCCAGCAGTGATTTTACCGTCGGGGTTGCCTTGGGTGGCACAGATACGCAGTATTTT.

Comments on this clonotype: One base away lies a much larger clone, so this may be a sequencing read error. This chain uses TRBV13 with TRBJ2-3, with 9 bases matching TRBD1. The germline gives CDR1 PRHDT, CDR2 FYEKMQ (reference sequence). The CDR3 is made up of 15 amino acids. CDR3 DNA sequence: TGTGCCAGCAGCCTACTACTCAAGGACAGGGGAAAAGCTCTCTTT. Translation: CASSLLLKDRGKALF.

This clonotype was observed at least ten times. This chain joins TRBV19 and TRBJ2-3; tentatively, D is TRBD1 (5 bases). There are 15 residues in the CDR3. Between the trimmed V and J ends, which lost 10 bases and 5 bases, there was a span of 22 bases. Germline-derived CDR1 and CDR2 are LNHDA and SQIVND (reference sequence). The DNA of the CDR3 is TGTGCCACCGACCTAGGGCAGGGCTTCGTAGATACGCAGTATTTT. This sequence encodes CATDLGQGFVDTQYF.

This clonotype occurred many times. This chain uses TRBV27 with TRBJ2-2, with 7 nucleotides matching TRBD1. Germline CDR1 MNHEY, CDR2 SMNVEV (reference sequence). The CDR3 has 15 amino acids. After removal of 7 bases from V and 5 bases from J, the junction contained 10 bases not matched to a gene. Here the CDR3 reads CASKLQGVRTGELFF. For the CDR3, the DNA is TGTGCCAGCAAACTCCAGGGGGTTCGTACCGGGGAGCTGTTTTTT.

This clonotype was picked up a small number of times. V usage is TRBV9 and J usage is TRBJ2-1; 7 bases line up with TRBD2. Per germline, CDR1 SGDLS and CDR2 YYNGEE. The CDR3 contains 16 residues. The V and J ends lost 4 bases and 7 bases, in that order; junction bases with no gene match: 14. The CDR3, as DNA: TGTGCCAGCAGCCCGTCGGGAGGACGGGAAGGAAATGAGCAGTTCTTC. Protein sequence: CASSPSGGREGNEQFF.

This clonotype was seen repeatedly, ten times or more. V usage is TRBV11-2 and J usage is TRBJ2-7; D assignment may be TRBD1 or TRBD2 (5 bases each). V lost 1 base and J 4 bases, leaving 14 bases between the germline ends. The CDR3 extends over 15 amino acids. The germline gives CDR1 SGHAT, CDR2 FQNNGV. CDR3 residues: CASSLVSGRGYEQYF. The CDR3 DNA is TGTGCCAGCAGCTTAGTTTCGGGGCGTGGGTACGAGCAGTACTTC.

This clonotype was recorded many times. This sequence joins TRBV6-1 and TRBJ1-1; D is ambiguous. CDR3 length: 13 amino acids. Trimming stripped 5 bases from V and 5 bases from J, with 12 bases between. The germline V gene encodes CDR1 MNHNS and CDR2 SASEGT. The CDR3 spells CASSQGPGTEAFF. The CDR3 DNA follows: TGTGCCAGCAGTCAAGGGCCGGGAACTGAAGCTTTCTTT.

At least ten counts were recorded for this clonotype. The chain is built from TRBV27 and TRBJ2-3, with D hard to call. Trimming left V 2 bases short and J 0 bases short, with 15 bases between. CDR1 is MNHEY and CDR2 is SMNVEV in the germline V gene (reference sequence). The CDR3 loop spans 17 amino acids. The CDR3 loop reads CASSLPPRPGSTDTQYF. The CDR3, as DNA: TGTGCCAGCAGTTTACCCCCTCGACCCGGTAGCACAGATACGCAGTATTTT.

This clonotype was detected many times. The CDR3 is CASSLVQGAEAFF. The CDR3 bases are TGTGCCAGCAGTTTAGTACAGGGGGCTGAAGCTTTCTTT. The V and J genes are TRBV12-3 or TRBV12-4 and TRBJ1-1; TRBD1 aligns across 8 bases. CDR3 length: 13 residues. V was pared by 1 base and J by 6 bases, with 1 base of the junction left unmatched.

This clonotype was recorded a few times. CDR3 region: CASSATGTRETQYF. The CDR3 DNA sequence: TGCGCCAGCAGCGCCACGGGGACCCGGGAGACCCAGTACTTC. The chain has TRBV5-1 and TRBJ2-5; the D gene could be TRBD1 or TRBD2 (5 bases each). The germline V gene has CDR1 SGHRS and CDR2 YFSETQ. The CDR3 is 14 residues long. V was pared by 4 bases and J by 5 bases, with 15 bases between.

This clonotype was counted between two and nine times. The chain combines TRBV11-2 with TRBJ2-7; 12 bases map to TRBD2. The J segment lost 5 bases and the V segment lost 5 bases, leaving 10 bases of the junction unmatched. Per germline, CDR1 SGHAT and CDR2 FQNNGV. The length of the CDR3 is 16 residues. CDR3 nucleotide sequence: TGTGCCAGCAGCGGAAGACTAGCGGGAGCCTCTCACGAGCAGTACTTC. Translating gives CASSGRLAGASHEQYF.

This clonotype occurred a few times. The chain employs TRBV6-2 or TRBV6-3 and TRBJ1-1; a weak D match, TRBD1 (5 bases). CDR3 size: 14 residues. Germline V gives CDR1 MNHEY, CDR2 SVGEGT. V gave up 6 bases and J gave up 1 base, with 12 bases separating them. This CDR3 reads CASSSGRRNTEAFF. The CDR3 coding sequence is TGTGCCAGCAGCTCAGGGAGGCGGAACACTGAAGCTTTCTTT.

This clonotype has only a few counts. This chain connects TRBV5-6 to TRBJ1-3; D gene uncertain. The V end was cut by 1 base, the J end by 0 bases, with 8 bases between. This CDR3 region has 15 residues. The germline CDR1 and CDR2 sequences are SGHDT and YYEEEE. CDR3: CASSLWLGSGNTIYF. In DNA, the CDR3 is TGTGCCAGCAGCTTGTGGCTTGGCTCTGGAAACACCATATATTTT.

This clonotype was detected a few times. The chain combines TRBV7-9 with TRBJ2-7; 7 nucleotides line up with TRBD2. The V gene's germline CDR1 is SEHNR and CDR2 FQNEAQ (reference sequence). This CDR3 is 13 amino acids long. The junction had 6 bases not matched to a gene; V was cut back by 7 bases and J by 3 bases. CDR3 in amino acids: CASTYREGYEQYF. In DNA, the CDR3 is TGTGCCAGCACCTATAGGGAGGGCTACGAGCAGTACTTC.

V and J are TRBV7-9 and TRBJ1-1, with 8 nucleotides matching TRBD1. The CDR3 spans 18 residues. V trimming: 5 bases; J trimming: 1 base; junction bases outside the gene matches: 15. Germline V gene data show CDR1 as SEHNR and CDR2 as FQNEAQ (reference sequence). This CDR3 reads CASSPHKTGQGRNTEAFF. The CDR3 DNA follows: TGTGCCAGCAGCCCTCACAAAACCGGACAGGGTCGGAACACTGAAGCTTTCTTT.